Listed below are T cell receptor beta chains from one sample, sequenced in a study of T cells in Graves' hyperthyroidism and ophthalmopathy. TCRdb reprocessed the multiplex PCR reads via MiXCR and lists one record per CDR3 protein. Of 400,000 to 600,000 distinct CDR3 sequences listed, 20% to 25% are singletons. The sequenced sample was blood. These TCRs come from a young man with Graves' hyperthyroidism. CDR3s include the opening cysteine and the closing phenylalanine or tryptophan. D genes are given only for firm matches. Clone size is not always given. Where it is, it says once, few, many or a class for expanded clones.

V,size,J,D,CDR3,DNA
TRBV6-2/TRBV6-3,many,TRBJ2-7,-,CASSYSGQISYEQYF,TGTGCCAGCAGTTACTCGGGGCAGATCTCCTACGAGCAGTACTTC
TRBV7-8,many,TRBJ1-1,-,CASSLGGAGMTTEAFF,TGTGCCAGCAGCTTAGGGGGAGCAGGGATGACCACTGAAGCTTTCTTT
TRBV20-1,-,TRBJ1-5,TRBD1,CSATRDRTGWPQHF,TGCAGTGCAACCCGGGACAGGACTGGTTGGCCCCAGCATTTT
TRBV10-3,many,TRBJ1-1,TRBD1,CAIRDRGEISTEAFF,TGTGCCATCAGGGACAGGGGAGAAATTAGCACTGAAGCTTTCTTT
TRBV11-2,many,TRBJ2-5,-,CASSRGTPKTQYF,TGTGCCAGCAGCCGCGGGACTCCGAAGACCCAGTACTTC
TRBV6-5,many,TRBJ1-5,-,CASSYTGTQPQHF,TGTGCCAGCAGTTACACAGGGACTCAGCCCCAGCATTTT
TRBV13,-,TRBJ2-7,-,CASTFQGHLGYEQYF,TGTGCCAGCACCTTCCAGGGGCATCTGGGCTACGAGCAGTACTTC
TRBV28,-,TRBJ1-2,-,CASSWGDQRTF,TGTGCCAGCAGTTGGGGGGACCAAAGGACCTTC
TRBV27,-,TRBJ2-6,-,CASSSRGRSGANVLTF,TGTGCCAGCAGTTCCCGAGGCAGGTCTGGGGCCAACGTCCTGACTTTC
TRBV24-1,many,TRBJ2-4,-,CATRSSGGGIQYF,TGTGCCACCAGGAGTTCAGGAGGCGGCATTCAGTACTTC
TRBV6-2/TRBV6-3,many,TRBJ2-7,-,CASSWRWGNEQYF,TGTGCCAGCAGTTGGCGGTGGGGGAACGAGCAGTACTTC
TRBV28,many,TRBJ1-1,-,CASSSRRFTEAFF,TGTGCCAGCAGTTCCAGACGGTTCACTGAAGCTTTCTTT
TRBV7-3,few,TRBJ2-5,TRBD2,CASSQKLAGGEETQYF,TGTGCCAGCAGTCAAAAACTAGCGGGGGGGGAGGAGACCCAGTACTTC
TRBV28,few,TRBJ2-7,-,CASSIPRGEQYF,TGTGCCAGCAGTATACCCAGGGGCGAGCAGTACTTC
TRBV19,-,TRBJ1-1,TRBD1,CATRAGQGNTEAFF,TGTGCCACTCGAGCGGGACAGGGAAACACTGAAGCTTTCTTT
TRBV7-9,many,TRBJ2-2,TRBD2,CASRGGTSVTGELFF,TGTGCCAGCAGAGGCGGGACTAGCGTGACCGGGGAGCTGTTTTTT
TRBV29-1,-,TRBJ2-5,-,CSVRGWQETQYF,TGCAGCGTTAGGGGATGGCAAGAGACCCAGTACTTC
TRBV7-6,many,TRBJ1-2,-,CASSFPGIDTF,TGTGCCAGCAGCTTCCCGGGAATAGACACCTTC
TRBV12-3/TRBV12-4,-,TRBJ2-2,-,CASSSQQGTGELFF,TGTGCCAGCAGTTCTCAACAGGGTACCGGGGAGCTGTTTTTT
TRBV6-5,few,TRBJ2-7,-,CASSYGGVSEQYF,TGTGCCAGCAGTTACGGTGGGGTTAGCGAGCAGTACTTC
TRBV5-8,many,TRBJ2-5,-,CASSLEKETQYF,TGTGCCAGCAGCTTGGAAAAAGAGACCCAGTACTTC
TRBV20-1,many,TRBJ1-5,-,CSAGTGPDQPQHF,TGCAGTGCCGGAACAGGGCCGGATCAGCCCCAGCATTTT
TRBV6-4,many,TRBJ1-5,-,CASSDSYQPQHF,TGTGCCAGCAGTGATAGCTATCAGCCCCAGCATTTT
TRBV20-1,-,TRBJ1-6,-,CSARGTGLASPLHF,TGCAGTGCTAGGGGGACCGGTCTTGCTTCACCCCTCCACTTT
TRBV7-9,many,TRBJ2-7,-,CASRGGTRDEQYF,TGTGCCTCACGCGGGGGCACGAGGGACGAGCAGTACTTC
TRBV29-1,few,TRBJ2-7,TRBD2,CSVLAGYEQYF,TGCAGCGTCTTAGCGGGCTACGAGCAGTACTTC
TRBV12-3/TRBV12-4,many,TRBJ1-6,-,CASSFGYSPLHF,TGTGCCAGCAGTTTTGGTTATTCACCCCTCCACTTT
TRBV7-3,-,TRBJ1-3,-,CAIAGNTIYF,TGTGCCATAGCTGGAAACACCATATATTTT
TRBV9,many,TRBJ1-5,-,CASSPRDDPQPQHF,TGTGCCAGCAGCCCCCGGGACGACCCTCAGCCCCAGCATTTT
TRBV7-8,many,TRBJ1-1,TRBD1,CASSLGGTANTEAFF,TGTGCCAGCAGCTTAGGGGGGACAGCGAACACTGAAGCTTTCTTT
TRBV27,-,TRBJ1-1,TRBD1,CARDRGLGEAFF,TGTGCCAGAGACAGGGGGCTAGGTGAAGCTTTCTTT
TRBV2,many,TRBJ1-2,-,CASSGGLRQGNYGYTF,TGTGCCAGCAGTGGTGGTCTCCGGCAGGGCAACTATGGCTACACCTTC
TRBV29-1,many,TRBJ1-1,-,CSVVDPEAFF,TGCAGCGTTGTGGATCCCGAAGCTTTCTTT
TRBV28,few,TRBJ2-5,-,CASSLAQKETQYF,TGTGCCAGCAGTCTCGCACAAAAAGAGACCCAGTACTTC
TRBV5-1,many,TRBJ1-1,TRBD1,CASSLAPRGQDTEAFF,TGCGCCAGCAGCTTGGCCCCCAGGGGGCAGGACACTGAAGCTTTCTTT
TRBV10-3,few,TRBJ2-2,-,CATRKEGTNTGELFF,TGTGCCACCAGAAAAGAAGGGACGAACACCGGGGAGCTGTTTTTT
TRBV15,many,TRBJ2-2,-,CATSRDPSNTLPGELFF,TGTGCCACCAGCAGAGATCCGAGCAACACGCTACCCGGGGAGCTGTTTTTT
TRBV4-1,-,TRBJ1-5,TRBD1,CASSHTGTGRDQPQHF,TGCGCCAGCAGCCACACCGGGACAGGGAGGGATCAGCCCCAGCATTTT
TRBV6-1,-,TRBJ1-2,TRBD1,CASSTSSWDRVLYGYTF,TGTGCCAGCAGTACCTCATCCTGGGACAGGGTGCTCTATGGCTACACCTTC
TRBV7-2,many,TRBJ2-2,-,CASSLGAYTGELFF,TGTGCCAGCAGCTTAGGGGCCTACACCGGGGAGCTGTTTTTT
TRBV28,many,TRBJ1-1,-,CASSYDSPEAFF,TGTGCCAGCAGTTACGACAGCCCTGAAGCTTTCTTT
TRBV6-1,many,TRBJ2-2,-,CASSGFRAPGTGELFF,TGTGCCAGCAGTGGATTCAGGGCGCCGGGCACCGGGGAGCTGTTTTTT